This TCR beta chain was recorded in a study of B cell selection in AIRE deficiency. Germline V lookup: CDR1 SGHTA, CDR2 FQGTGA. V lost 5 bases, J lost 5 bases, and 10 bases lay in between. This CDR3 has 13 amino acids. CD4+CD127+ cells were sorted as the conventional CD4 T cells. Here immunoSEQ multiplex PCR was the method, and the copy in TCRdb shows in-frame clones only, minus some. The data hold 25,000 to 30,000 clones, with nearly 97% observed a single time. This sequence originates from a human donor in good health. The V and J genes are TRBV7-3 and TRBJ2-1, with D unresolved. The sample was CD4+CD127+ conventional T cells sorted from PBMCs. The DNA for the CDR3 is TGTGCCAGCAGCCACTCTGCGGACAATGAGCAGTTCTTC. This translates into CASSHSADNEQFF. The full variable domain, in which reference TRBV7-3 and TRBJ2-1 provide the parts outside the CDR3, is GAGVSQTPSNKVTEKGKYVELRCDPISGHTALYWYRQSLGQGPEFLIYFQGTGAADDSGLPNDRFFAVRPEGSVSTLKIQRTERGDSAVYLCASSHSADNEQFFGPGTRLTVL.